This is a list of T cell receptor beta chains from one sample in a study of post-analysis software for immune sequencing data. TCRdb re-called the PCR reads through MiXCR, storing one row per CDR3 protein. Among roughly 730,000 distinct CDR3 sequences listed, 25% to 30% were seen once. Sequencing was performed on blood. The origin of the receptors is a girl under 18 with multiple sclerosis. The CDR3 runs from the conserved cysteine through the conserved F or W. A D gene is named only where the DNA matches it firmly. The size of a clone is reported for some rows only, either as once, few or many, or as a class for expanded clones.

J	size	V	D	DNA	CDR3
TRBJ2-1	-	TRBV7-2	-	TGTGCCAGCAGCCCGACCTTGGGTGAGCAGTTCTTC	CASSPTLGEQFF
TRBJ2-7	-	TRBV7-6	-	TGTGCCAGCAGCGTTCGCGGATCTGTCTACGAGCAGTACTTC	CASSVRGSVYEQYF
TRBJ2-1	-	TRBV24-1	TRBD2	TGTGCCACCAGTGATCCTACTAGCGACCCCTACAATGAGCAGTTCTTC	CATSDPTSDPYNEQFF
TRBJ2-1	-	TRBV7-2	-	TGTGCCAGCAGCATCGGGAGATACAATGAGCAGTTCTTC	CASSIGRYNEQFF
TRBJ2-7	few	TRBV6-1	-	TGTGCCAGCAGTGAAATGAGTAGCGGTCCCTACGAGCAGTACTTC	CASSEMSSGPYEQYF
TRBJ1-1	few	TRBV5-1	-	TGCGCCAGCAGCTCGAAAACACAGGGTTGGAACACTGAAGCTTTCTTT	CASSSKTQGWNTEAFF
TRBJ1-5	-	TRBV20-1	TRBD1	TGCAGTGCTCCCGGCAGGGGGGCTCAGCCCCAGCATTTT	CSAPGRGAQPQHF
TRBJ1-2	-	TRBV4-3	-	TGCGCCAGCAGCCAAGACCGGGGGCCCTGGGGCTACACCTTC	CASSQDRGPWGYTF
TRBJ2-5	-	TRBV11-2	-	TGTGCCAGCAGCTTAGATCGGATCCAAGAGACCCAGTACTTC	CASSLDRIQETQYF
TRBJ2-5	few	TRBV7-8	-	TGTGCCAGCAGCGCACTCCCCATAGGGGAAGTGATGGAGACCCAGTACTTC	CASSALPIGEVMETQYF
TRBJ2-3	-	TRBV20-1	TRBD2	TGCAGTGCTCCTCCTAGCGGAGACGGAACAGATACGCAGTATTTT	CSAPPSGDGTDTQYF
TRBJ2-1	-	TRBV3-1	-	TGTGCCAGCAGCCAAATACCGGGACAAGGATTGAGGGGCTCCTACAATGAGCAGTTCTTC	CASSQIPGQGLRGSYNEQFF
TRBJ2-7	few	TRBV14	-	TGTGCCAGCAGCCAAGAAGTGGGCTACGAGCAGTACTTC	CASSQEVGYEQYF
TRBJ2-7	-	TRBV7-2	TRBD1	TGTGCCAGCAGCCTATCCCGGGACAGGGGAGGCGAGCAGTACTTC	CASSLSRDRGGEQYF
TRBJ2-3	few	TRBV3-1	TRBD2	TGTGCCAGCAGCCAAGATGGGACTAGGTTGGATACGCAGTATTTT	CASSQDGTRLDTQYF
TRBJ2-7	many	TRBV6-5	-	TGTGCCAGCAGTTACCGATTTGGGAGCGACCCCTACGAGCAGTACTTC	CASSYRFGSDPYEQYF
TRBJ1-4	few	TRBV20-1	TRBD1	TGCAGTGCTTCGAATCCGACAGGGGCGGATGTGTTGTTTTTT	CSASNPTGADVLFF
TRBJ2-7	many	TRBV7-2	-	TGTGCCAGCAGCTTAAATGTCAAGCGGGACACCTACGAGCAGTACTTC	CASSLNVKRDTYEQYF
TRBJ2-1	-	TRBV20-1	TRBD1	TGCAGTGCTTTACCGGGACAGGGGGTCCACAATGAGCAGTTCTTC	CSALPGQGVHNEQFF
TRBJ1-2	-	TRBV20-1	-	TGCAGTGCGAGTACCGGGATGAACTATGGCTACACCTTC	CSASTGMNYGYTF
TRBJ1-5	-	TRBV20-1	-	TGCAGTGCTAGTCAGACAGCCCGGGAACGGCCCCAGCATTTT	CSASQTARERPQHF
TRBJ1-2	few	TRBV28	TRBD1	TGTGCCAGCACCTTCGTGGACAGGGGAAATGGCTACACCTTC	CASTFVDRGNGYTF
TRBJ2-1	once	TRBV3-1	TRBD1	TGTGCCAGCAGCCAGGGACAGGGCGGCTACAATGAGCAGGTCTTC	CASSQGQGGYNEQVF
TRBJ2-6	few	TRBV29-1	-	TGCAGCGTTGGTCGAGAAGGAGTCTCTGGGGCCAACGTCCTGACTTTC	CSVGREGVSGANVLTF
TRBJ1-2	-	TRBV9	TRBD1	TGTGCCAGCAGCGTAGCTTACACAGGGGGAAATGGCTACACCTTC	CASSVAYTGGNGYTF
TRBJ2-7	-	TRBV6-6	TRBD2	TGTGCCAGCACCCTCACGCCGGGGGGTTTCGTCGAGCAGTACTTC	CASTLTPGGFVEQYF
TRBJ1-2	-	TRBV6-2/TRBV6-3	-	TGTGCCAGCAGTTACTCTTCGGGGATTGGCTATGGCTACACCTTC	CASSYSSGIGYGYTF
TRBJ2-1	few	TRBV20-1	-	TGCAGTGCTATTACCGGCAGGCTCGACAGTGAGCAGTTCTTC	CSAITGRLDSEQFF
TRBJ2-5	few	TRBV27	TRBD2	TGTGCCAGCAGTTTTCAGTGGACTAGCGCTTACCAAGAGACCCAGTACTTC	CASSFQWTSAYQETQYF
TRBJ2-5	few	TRBV12-3/TRBV12-4	-	TGTGCCAGCAGTTTTGAGGGGACCCAGTACTTC	CASSFEGTQYF
TRBJ1-2	many	TRBV28	-	TGTGCCAGCACTCGGGGCTCCTATGGCTACACCTTC	CASTRGSYGYTF
TRBJ1-2	few	TRBV28	-	TGTGCCAGCACTACTGGAGTGCTTAACTATGGCTACACCTTC	CASTTGVLNYGYTF
TRBJ1-6	-	TRBV7-9	TRBD1	TGTGCCAGCGGCCCTCCGGGACAGAGGGATTCACCCCTCCACTTT	CASGPPGQRDSPLHF
TRBJ1-4	few	TRBV12-3/TRBV12-4	-	TGTGCCAGCAGTTTATGGGGAGAAAAACTGTTTTTT	CASSLWGEKLFF
TRBJ1-4	once	TRBV12-3/TRBV12-4	-	TGTGCCAGCAGTTCTACCAACGGACGGGGGAAGAAGGAAAAACTGTTTTTT	CASSSTNGRGKKEKLFF
TRBJ2-1	few	TRBV6-5	-	TGTGCCAGCAGTTTGACTAGTCCCAGTGAGCAGTTCTTC	CASSLTSPSEQFF
TRBJ2-3	many	TRBV20-1	TRBD2	TGCAGGGGAACGGGAGGGACTAGCACAGATACGCAGTATTTT	CRGTGGTSTDTQYF
TRBJ1-2	-	TRBV4-2	-	TGTGCCAGCAGCCAAGACAGCGGCTACACCTTC	CASSQDSGYTF
TRBJ2-5	few	TRBV3-1	TRBD2	TGTGCCAGCAGCCGGGGCTGGACTAGCGGGAGGGGGAGTGAGGAGACCCAGTACTTC	CASSRGWTSGRGSEETQYF
TRBJ2-1	few	TRBV4-2	TRBD2	TGTGCCAGCAGCCAGGAACTAGCGGGGTGGCATGAGCAGTTCTTC	CASSQELAGWHEQFF
TRBJ2-1	-	TRBV7-9	-	TGTGCCAGCAGCACGACCGAGCGGACCTACAATGAGCAGTTCTTC	CASSTTERTYNEQFF
TRBJ2-6	-	TRBV29-1	-	TGCAGCGTTGACGCTGGGGCCAACGTCCTGACTTTC	CSVDAGANVLTF
TRBJ2-2	-	TRBV12-5	TRBD2	TGTGCTGGTGGTTTGCTCGGCGGGGGGCGGAACACCGGGGAGCTGTTTTTT	CAGGLLGGGRNTGELFF
TRBJ2-1	-	TRBV7-2	-	TGTGCCAGCAGCTTGACAGTTATCGTTTACAATGAGCAGTTCTTC	CASSLTVIVYNEQFF
TRBJ1-2	few	TRBV20-1	-	TGCAGTGCTAGAGATGGGGGATCCCTCAATGGCTACACCTTC	CSARDGGSLNGYTF
TRBJ2-1	few	TRBV10-3	-	TGTGCCATCAGTGTTACTGCGGACAACTACAATGAGCAGTTCTTC	CAISVTADNYNEQFF
TRBJ2-5	few	TRBV5-1	TRBD1	TGCGCCAGCAGCTTGGGGGACAGTTTACTACAAGAGACCCAGTACTTC	CASSLGDSLLQETQYF
TRBJ2-4	-	TRBV5-1	-	TGCGCCAGCAGCTTTTCGGGCAGGGAGGAGAACATTCAGTACTTC	CASSFSGREENIQYF
TRBJ1-4	-	TRBV6-6	-	TGTGCCAGCAGTTACAACAGTCCTAATGAAAAACTGTTTTTT	CASSYNSPNEKLFF
TRBJ1-1	-	TRBV6-5	-	TGTGCCAGCAGGTACCTTCCTATGCGGACTGAAGCTTTCTTT	CASRYLPMRTEAFF
TRBJ2-5	-	TRBV27	TRBD2	TGTGCCAGCAAAGCGGGAGGGCCGGAGACCCAGTACTTC	CASKAGGPETQYF
TRBJ2-4	once	TRBV20-1	TRBD2	TGCAGTGCTAGCCCGAGACTAGCGGACAATGAGCAGTACTTC	CSASPRLADNEQYF
TRBJ2-1	-	TRBV11-2	TRBD2	TGTGCCAGCAGCTTAGCCCCTCGGGGGGGCCTGAATGAGCAGTTCTTC	CASSLAPRGGLNEQFF
TRBJ1-2	few	TRBV25-1	-	TGTGCCAGCAGCCCCCCCGACAGGACTTATGGCTACACCTTC	CASSPPDRTYGYTF
TRBJ2-7	-	TRBV9	-	TGTGCCAGCAGCGTGAGTGGATTGGGAGTTTCCTACAATGAGCAGTACTTC	CASSVSGLGVSYNEQYF
TRBJ2-7	-	TRBV9	-	TGTGCCAGCAGCCCATCGGGACGGTCGGTCGACGAGCAGTACTTC	CASSPSGRSVDEQYF
TRBJ2-7	few	TRBV20-1	TRBD2	TGCAGTGCTAGGCCTAGCGGAGTCTACGAGCAGTACTTC	CSARPSGVYEQYF